The clone carrying this T cell receptor beta chain has more than one count but fewer than ten. In the authors' methods: For nucleated cells, counts were estimated from reference gene primer amplification. Using immunoSEQ multiplex PCR, the repertoire was profiled, and TCRdb retains in-frame clones only, with some absent. V and J calls and clone size follow that table, whereas D and trimming were derived from the DNA. The data contain roughly 40,000 clones, 80% to 90% of them seen just once; the ten biggest clones take up approximately 10%. The record originates from a study of blood T cell repertoires in COVID-19. Trimming pared 0 bases from V and 4 bases from J, leaving 9 bases between. Germline V gene lookup returns CDR1 MNHEY and CDR2 SVGAGI. The CDR3 covers 14 residues.

The sample consisted of peripheral blood. The rearrangement uses TRBV6-5 and TRBJ1-2; D remains unclear. The clonotype was recovered from a woman in her sixties or seventies with acute or convalescent COVID-19. CDR3 sequence: CASSYSIEGYGYTF. CDR3 in DNA: TGTGCCAGCAGTTACTCGATAGAGGGCTATGGCTACACCTTC.